This passage covers 31 T cell receptor beta chains from one sample sequenced in a study of blood T cell repertoires in COVID-19. Using immunoSEQ multiplex PCR, the repertoire was profiled, and TCRdb retains in-frame clones only, with some absent. The sample lists 170,000 or so clones; roughly 77% were seen once. Sequenced material: peripheral blood. These receptors were obtained from a man aged 65 to 85 with active or convalescent COVID-19.

The chain is built from TRBV5-1 and TRBJ2-7; 8 bases match TRBD2. The CDR3 contains 16 residues. V was pared by 2 bases and J by 0 bases, with 7 bases of the junction left unmatched. Germline V lookup: CDR1 SGHRS, CDR2 YFSETQ. The CDR3 region is CASSFLPGLVSYEQYF. CDR3 nucleotide sequence: TGCGCCAGCAGCTTTCTCCCGGGACTAGTCTCCTACGAGCAGTACTTC.

In regard to this clone: No DNA is shown, since the ends of the CDR3 on it are uncertain; the CDR3 is the one TCRdb lists. The J gene is TRBJ1-2, the V gene TRBV9; the table's D call TRBD1 went unverified against the DNA. The CDR3 adds up to 14 amino acids, both ends counted. Germline V gene data show CDR1 as SGDLS and CDR2 as YYNGEE. The CDR3 here is CASSARVGQGATSF.

The chain couples TRBV4-1 to TRBJ2-7, with D possibly matching TRBD1 (6 bases). Germline V lookup: CDR1 MGHRA, CDR2 YSYEKL. Trimming removed 4 bases from V and 2 bases from J, with 15 bases in between. The CDR3 contains 15 residues. CDR3 nucleotide sequence: TGCGCCAGCAGCCTAGTCGGGACACAGACCTACGAGCAGTACTTC. Translation: CASSLVGTQTYEQYF.

The gene calls are TRBV30 and TRBJ1-2; possible D gene TRBD1, 5 bases. Germline CDR1 GTSNPN, CDR2 SVGIG (reference sequence). The V end lost 0 bases, the J end lost 5 bases, and 16 bases lay between the germline ends. This CDR3 contains 15 residues. CDR3 nucleotide sequence: TGTGCCTGGAGTGTAGGGTCGACAGCTTTGTATGGCTACACCTTC. Protein sequence: CAWSVGSTALYGYTF.

CDR3 bases: TGTGCCAGCAGCCAAGATCATACAGGGGCTGGTGGCTACACCTTC. This translates into CASSQDHTGAGGYTF. This rearrangement joins TRBV3-1 (or the pseudogene TRBV3-2) to TRBJ1-2; 7 bases match TRBD1. The CDR3 length is 15 residues. V shed 0 bases, J shed 7 bases, and the junction held 8 bases outside the gene matches. The germline V gene has CDR1 LGHDT and CDR2 YNNKEL (reference sequence).

The chain links TRBV7-8 to TRBJ2-1; the match to TRBD2 covers 10 bases. Germline V gives CDR1 SGHVS, CDR2 FQNEAQ. V lost 5 bases and J lost 3; bases outside the gene matches: 10. This CDR3 is built from 17 residues. This chain's CDR3 is CASSPPTSGYFYNEQFF. The CDR3 region has the DNA TGTGCCAGCAGCCCCCCGACTAGCGGGTATTTCTACAATGAGCAGTTCTTC.

This sequence joins TRBV6-5 and TRBJ1-4; no reliable D call. V was clipped by 5 bases and J by 7 bases, with 14 bases between them. Germline lookup yields CDR1 MNHEY and CDR2 SVGAGI. This CDR3 spans 14 amino acids. CDR3 nucleotides: TGTGCCAGCAGTCTCGTCGGGTATGGTGAAAAACTGTTTTTT. Protein product: CASSLVGYGEKLFF.

This clone was seen a few times. The chain has TRBV19 and TRBJ1-5; D ambiguous. The ends were cut back, 1 base at V and 0 bases at J, with 7 bases in the middle. This CDR3 contains 15 residues. Per germline, CDR1 LNHDA and CDR2 SQIVND (reference sequence). Here the CDR3 DNA reads TGTGCCAGTAGTATAGGCCACTATAGCAATCAGCCCCAGCATTTT. This gives the protein CASSIGHYSNQPQHF.

This clone was recorded a few times. The V gene is TRBV27, the J gene TRBJ1-1; D is unclear. This CDR3 has 14 amino acids. The V gene's germline CDR1 is MNHEY and CDR2 SMNVEV (reference sequence). V was pared by 2 bases and J by 1 base, with 8 bases between. The CDR3 DNA reads TGTGCCAGCAGTTTACGGCGGGAGAACACTGAAGCTTTCTTT. The encoded protein is CASSLRRENTEAFF.

This chain joins TRBV10-3 and TRBJ2-2; 7 bases fit TRBD1. The V gene end was trimmed by 8 bases and the J gene end by 0 bases; junction bases not matched to a gene: 3. This CDR3 contains 14 residues. Germline V gene sequence: CDR1 ENHRY, CDR2 SYGVKD. In DNA form, the CDR3 reads TGTGCCATCTCCGGGACAGCGAACACCGGGGAGCTGTTTTTT. Amino acids: CAISGTANTGELFF.

The V and J genes are TRBV7-9 and TRBJ1-6; D not resolved. V lost 1 base and J 8 bases, leaving 6 bases between the germline ends. Germline V gene lookup returns CDR1 SEHNR and CDR2 FQNEAQ (reference sequence). The CDR3 runs to 13 residues. The CDR3 nucleotides read TGTGCCAGCAGCTTAGATCGGGATTCACCCCTCCACTTT. It yields the protein CASSLDRDSPLHF.

V is TRBV7-3 and J is TRBJ2-7, with 8 bases that match TRBD2. The J segment lost 3 bases and the V segment lost 2 bases, leaving 15 bases of the junction unmatched. This CDR3 is 18 amino acids long. Germline V gene sequence: CDR1 SGHTA, CDR2 FQGTGA. CDR3 residues: CASSLGGLVAGIIYEQYF. In DNA form, the CDR3 reads TGTGCCAGCAGCTTAGGAGGTTTAGTAGCGGGAATTATCTACGAGCAGTACTTC.

V is TRBV5-6 and J is TRBJ1-2; 9 bases are shared with TRBD1. CDR1 SGHDT and CDR2 YYEEEE come from the germline V gene. The CDR3 loop spans 13 amino acids. J gave up 8 bases and V 4 bases, and 6 bases lay outside the gene matches. The CDR3 coding sequence is TGTGCCAGCAGCACCCGGGACAGGGCGGGCTACACCTTC. It is translated as CASSTRDRAGYTF.

The rearrangement joins TRBV14 to TRBJ1-6; D not certain. The germline V gene has CDR1 SGHDN and CDR2 FVKESK. The CDR3 contains 13 residues. V lost 4 bases and J 14 bases, leaving 15 bases between the germline ends. This chain's CDR3 is CASSPRTMGSLHF. For the CDR3, the DNA is TGTGCCAGCAGCCCCCGGACTATGGGGTCCCTCCACTTT.

V and J are TRBV2 and TRBJ1-1; D possibly corresponds to TRBD1 (5 bases). The germline V gene has CDR1 SNHLY and CDR2 FYNNEI. Between the trimmed V and J ends, which lost 10 bases and 0 bases, there was a span of 12 bases. The CDR3 has 13 amino acids. This CDR3 is CANQARVNTEAFF. In nucleotides, the CDR3 is TGTGCCAACCAAGCCAGGGTGAACACTGAAGCTTTCTTT.

This chain links TRBV30 with TRBJ1-2; TRBD1 matches at 8 bases. This CDR3 is 15 amino acids long. Per germline, CDR1 GTSNPN and CDR2 SVGIG (reference sequence). With 0 bases clipped from V and 2 bases from J, the junction kept 5 bases outside the gene matches. CDR3 region: CAWSVTGAANYGYTF. CDR3 bases: TGTGCCTGGAGTGTGACAGGGGCCGCAAACTATGGCTACACCTTC.

This clone appeared once. The V call is TRBV5-1, the J call TRBJ2-6; the D is unclear. With 0 bases removed from V and 0 bases from J, the gap between germline ends came to 7 bases. Germline V gene data show CDR1 as SGHRS and CDR2 as YFSETQ. The CDR3 covers 16 residues. The CDR3 region is CASSLADSSGANVLTF. CDR3 nucleotide sequence: TGCGCCAGCAGCTTGGCCGATAGCTCTGGGGCCAACGTCCTGACTTTC.

The table lists this clone with a count of one. The chain is built from TRBV6-5 and TRBJ2-1; D remains ambiguous. The V gene's germline CDR1 is MNHEY and CDR2 SVGAGI. CDR3 length equals 11 residues. Trimming cost V 5 bases and J 3 bases, with 2 bases left between them. The CDR3 spells CASSLYNEQFF. The CDR3 nucleotides are TGTGCCAGCAGTCTCTACAATGAGCAGTTCTTC.

This sequence joins TRBV29-1 and TRBJ1-3; D not resolved. The germline V gene has CDR1 SQVTM and CDR2 ANQGSEA. The V and J ends lost 0 bases and 3 bases respectively, with 18 bases between them. This CDR3 is 17 amino acids long. CDR3 DNA: TGCAGCGTTGAAGAGGACCATGCGGGTACGGGTGGAAACACCATATATTTT. Translating gives CSVEEDHAGTGGNTIYF.

The chain employs TRBV7-9 and TRBJ2-1; D is possibly TRBD1 (6 bases). CDR1 and CDR2 from the germline V gene are SEHNR and FQNEAQ (reference sequence). The V end was cut by 0 bases, the J end by 6 bases, with 6 bases between. The CDR3 runs to 13 residues. The CDR3 loop reads CASSLADSNEQFF. The CDR3 nucleotides read TGTGCCAGCAGCTTAGCGGACAGCAATGAGCAGTTCTTC.

V and J are TRBV2 and TRBJ1-2; D is ambiguous. Germline values: CDR1 SNHLY, CDR2 FYNNEI. V was pared by 2 bases and J by 3 bases, with 7 bases between. The CDR3 sequence is 13 residues long. Written as DNA, the CDR3 is TGTGCCAGCAGTGAATTGGGAGACTATGGCTACACCTTC. It encodes CASSELGDYGYTF.

Written as DNA, the CDR3 is TGTGCCATCAGAGAGACAGGGGCGCAAGAGACCCAGTACTTC. Its translation is CAIRETGAQETQYF. J is TRBJ2-5 and V is TRBV10-3, with 8 bases fitting TRBD1. Germline-derived CDR1 and CDR2 are ENHRY and SYGVKD. After removal of 6 bases from V and 2 bases from J, the junction contained 5 bases not matched to a gene. This CDR3 has 14 amino acids.

The chain carries TRBV7-8 and TRBJ2-5; TRBD2 is a possible D gene (5 bases). Trimming removed 8 bases at V and 3 bases at J, with 10 bases between. The CDR3 consists of 12 residues. The germline CDR1 and CDR2 sequences are SGHVS and FQNEAQ. The CDR3 DNA follows: TGTGCCAGCGGGAGTTTTGAAGAGACCCAGTACTTC. Protein sequence: CASGSFEETQYF.

The gene calls are TRBV10-2 and TRBJ2-3; D may be TRBD1 (8 bases). V was cut by 11 bases and J by 3 bases, with 27 bases left in between. There are 17 residues in the CDR3. Germline V gene sequence: CDR1 WSHSY, CDR2 SAAADI. The CDR3 sequence is CAVQGGAGQGRTDTQYF. For the CDR3, the DNA is TGCGCCGTGCAGGGGGGGGCAGGACAGGGAAGGACAGATACGCAGTATTTT.

The V gene is TRBV9, the J gene TRBJ2-5; TRBD2 agrees at 8 bases. The V and J ends lost 0 bases and 4 bases, in that order; junction bases with no gene match: 8. The CDR3 covers 16 residues. CDR1 SGDLS and CDR2 YYNGEE come from the germline V gene. The CDR3 region is CASSVGPAGVRETQYF. In nucleotides, the CDR3 is TGTGCCAGCAGCGTAGGTCCAGCGGGGGTTCGAGAGACCCAGTACTTC.

This clone was counted once. This chain connects TRBV27 to TRBJ1-5; TRBD1 is a possible D gene (5 bases). The V end was cut by 5 bases, the J end by 3 bases, with 14 bases between. This CDR3 contains 15 residues. From germline, CDR1 is MNHEY and CDR2 SMNVEV (reference sequence). CDR3 loop: CASSLQGRLNQPQHF. Written as DNA, the CDR3 is TGTGCCAGCAGTCTCCAGGGTCGGCTCAATCAGCCCCAGCATTTT.

This clone was counted between two and nine times. The chain couples TRBV11-1 to TRBJ2-7, with a weak D call TRBD1 (6 bases). The CDR3 spans 15 residues. CDR1 is SGHAT, CDR2 FQDESV, per germline (reference sequence). V gave up 0 bases and J gave up 0 bases, with 9 bases separating them. The CDR3, as DNA: TGTGCCAGCAGCTTAGCGGGACATAGCTCCTACGAGCAGTACTTC. Protein product: CASSLAGHSSYEQYF.

This clone was recorded only once. This rearrangement joins TRBV27 to TRBJ2-3; TRBD2 is a possible D gene (6 bases). V lost 2 bases and J 8 bases, leaving 11 bases between the germline ends. Germline V gene lookup returns CDR1 MNHEY and CDR2 SMNVEV (reference sequence). The CDR3 covers 13 residues. The CDR3 is CASSLNFGSTQYF. CDR3 in DNA: TGTGCCAGCAGTTTAAATTTCGGGAGTACGCAGTATTTT.

The V and J genes are TRBV27 and TRBJ2-1, with D uncertain. In germline, CDR1 is MNHEY, CDR2 SMNVEV (reference sequence). The CDR3 has 15 residues. V was shortened by 4 bases and J by 0 bases, with 10 bases between the two germline ends. The CDR3 loop reads CASSSPISSYNEQFF. The CDR3 region has the DNA TGTGCCAGCAGTTCACCGATTAGCTCCTACAATGAGCAGTTCTTC.

A single count supports this clone. The CDR3 DNA reads as TGTGCAAGTCGCTTGGGGGTAGCGGGGCACCGGGAGACCCAGTACTTC. Translation gives CASRLGVAGHRETQYF. V and J are TRBV12-2 and TRBJ2-5; the DNA was not used to check the table's D call, TRBD2. TRBV12-2 counts as a pseudogene. CDR3 length: 16 amino acids.

This chain connects TRBV23-1 to TRBJ1-5; 7 bases are shared with TRBD1. TRBV23-1 is reported as an ORF; its role is uncertain. J gave up 7 bases and V 1 base, and 10 bases lay outside the gene matches. This CDR3 is built from 16 residues. CDR3 amino acids: CASSQWGQFRPQPQHF. Here the CDR3 DNA reads TGCGCCAGCAGTCAATGGGGACAGTTCCGGCCCCAGCCCCAGCATTTT.